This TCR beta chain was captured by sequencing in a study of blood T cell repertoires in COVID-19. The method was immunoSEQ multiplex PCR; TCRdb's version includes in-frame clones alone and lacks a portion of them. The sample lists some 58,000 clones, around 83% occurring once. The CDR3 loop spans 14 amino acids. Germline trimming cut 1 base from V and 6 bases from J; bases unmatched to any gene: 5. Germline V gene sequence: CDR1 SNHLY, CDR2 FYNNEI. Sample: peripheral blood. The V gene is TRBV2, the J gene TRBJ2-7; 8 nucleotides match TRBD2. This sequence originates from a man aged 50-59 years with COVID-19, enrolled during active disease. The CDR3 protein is CASSEVGLGREQYF. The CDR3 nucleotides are TGTGCCAGCAGTGAAGTGGGACTAGGCCGCGAGCAGTACTTC.